This entry features one T cell receptor (beta chain) sequence. This sample was included in a study of blood T cell repertoires in COVID-19. TCRdb keeps only in-frame clones here, not all; method: immunoSEQ multiplex PCR. The sample has about 100,000 clones; less than 90% are singletons. V trimming: 6 bases; J trimming: 5 bases; junction bases outside the gene matches: 9. Germline V gives CDR1 SGHTA, CDR2 FQGNSA. There are 14 residues in the CDR3. The V and J genes are TRBV7-2 and TRBJ2-5; 7 bases line up with TRBD1. This clonotype was sampled from a human donor in a cohort sampled during active COVID-19. The sequencing input was peripheral blood. CDR3 sequence: CASSYRQGRETQYF. The CDR3 region has the DNA TGTGCCAGCAGTTATAGACAGGGTCGGGAGACCCAGTACTTC.